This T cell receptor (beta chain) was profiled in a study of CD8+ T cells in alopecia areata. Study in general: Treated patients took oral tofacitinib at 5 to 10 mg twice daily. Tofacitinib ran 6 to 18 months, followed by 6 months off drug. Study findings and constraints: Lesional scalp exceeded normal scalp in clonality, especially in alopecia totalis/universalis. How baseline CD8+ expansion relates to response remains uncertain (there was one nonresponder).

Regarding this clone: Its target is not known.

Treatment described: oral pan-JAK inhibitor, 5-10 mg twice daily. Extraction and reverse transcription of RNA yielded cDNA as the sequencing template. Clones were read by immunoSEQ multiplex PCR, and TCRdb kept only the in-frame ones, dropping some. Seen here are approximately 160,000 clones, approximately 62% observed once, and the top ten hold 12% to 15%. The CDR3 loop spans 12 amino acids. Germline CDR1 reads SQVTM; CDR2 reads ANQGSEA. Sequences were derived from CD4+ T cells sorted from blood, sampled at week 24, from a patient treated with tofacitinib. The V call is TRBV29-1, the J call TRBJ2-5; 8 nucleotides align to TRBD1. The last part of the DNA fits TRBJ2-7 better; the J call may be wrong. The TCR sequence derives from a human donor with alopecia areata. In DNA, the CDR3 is TGCAGCGGGGGACAGGCCTCCTACGAGCAGTACTTC. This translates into CSGGQASYEQYF.